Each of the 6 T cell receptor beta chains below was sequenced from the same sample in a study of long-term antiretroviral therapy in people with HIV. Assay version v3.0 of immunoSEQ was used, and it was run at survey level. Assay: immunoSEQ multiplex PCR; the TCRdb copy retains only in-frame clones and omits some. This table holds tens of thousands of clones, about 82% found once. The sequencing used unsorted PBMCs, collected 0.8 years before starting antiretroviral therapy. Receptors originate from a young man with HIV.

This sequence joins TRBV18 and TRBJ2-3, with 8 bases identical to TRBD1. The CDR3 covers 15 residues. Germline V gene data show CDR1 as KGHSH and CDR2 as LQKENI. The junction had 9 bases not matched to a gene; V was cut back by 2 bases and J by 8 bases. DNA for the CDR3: TGTGCCAGCTCACCAGGACAGGGCCTTTTCGGTACGCAGTATTTT. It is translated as CASSPGQGLFGTQYF.

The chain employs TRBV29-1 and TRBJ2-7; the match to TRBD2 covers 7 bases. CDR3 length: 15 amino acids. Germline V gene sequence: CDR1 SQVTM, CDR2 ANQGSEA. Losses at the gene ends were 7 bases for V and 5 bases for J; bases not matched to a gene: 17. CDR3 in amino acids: CSAGGGRGPSDEQYF. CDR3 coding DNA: TGCAGCGCTGGGGGAGGGCGAGGGCCATCAGACGAGCAGTACTTC.

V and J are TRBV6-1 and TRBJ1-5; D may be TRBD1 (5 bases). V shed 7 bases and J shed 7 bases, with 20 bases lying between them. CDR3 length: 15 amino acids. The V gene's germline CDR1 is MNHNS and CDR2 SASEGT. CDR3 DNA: TGTGCCAGCATTAACGATTTACAGGCGACCCAGCCCCAGCATTTT. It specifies CASINDLQATQPQHF.

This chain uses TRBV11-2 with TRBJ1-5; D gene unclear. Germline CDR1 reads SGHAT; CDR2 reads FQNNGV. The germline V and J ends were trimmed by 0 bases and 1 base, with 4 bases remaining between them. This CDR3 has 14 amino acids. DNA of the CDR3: TGTGCCAGCAGCTTAGATCTAAGCAATCAGCCCCAGCATTTT. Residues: CASSLDLSNQPQHF.

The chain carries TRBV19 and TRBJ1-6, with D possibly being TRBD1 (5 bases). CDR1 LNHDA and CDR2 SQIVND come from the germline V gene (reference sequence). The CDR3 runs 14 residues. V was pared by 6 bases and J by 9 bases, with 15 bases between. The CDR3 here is CASRMGDGASPLHF. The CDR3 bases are TGTGCCAGTAGGATGGGGGACGGAGCTTCACCCCTCCACTTT.

CDR3 coding DNA: TGTGCCAGCAAGCAGGGGGTATACAATGAGCAGTTCTTC. This encodes CASKQGVYNEQFF. V gene TRBV7-2 combines with J gene TRBJ2-1, with 7 bases lining up with TRBD1. Germline values: CDR1 SGHTA, CDR2 FQGNSA. With 7 bases clipped from V and 4 bases from J, the junction kept 4 bases outside the gene matches. CDR3 size: 13 residues.